This T cell receptor (beta chain) was identified during a study of T cells after yellow fever vaccination. Overall study findings and caveats: FACS-sorted repertoires could contain abundant clonotypes contaminating from the bulk population. Only a minor proportion of clonotypes was detected across both CD4 and CD8 compartments.

5'RACE template switching produced TCR cDNA carrying a universal primer site and UMIs. One entry per CDR3 protein, called by TCRdb with MiXCR from the 5' RACE reads. The sample holds 500,000 to 650,000 distinct CDR3 sequences, 13% seen once. As regards this clonotype: No antigen is known for it.

CDR3 length: 13 amino acids. Per the germline V gene, CDR1 is SGHVS and CDR2 is FQNEAQ. V was clipped by 4 bases and J by 3 bases, with 9 bases between them. The chain has TRBV7-8 and TRBJ1-2; TRBD1 might be the D (5 bases). The sequencing here drew on PBMCs, taken on the day of the yellow fever booster vaccination. This TCR derives from a man under 40 who received the YFV17D yellow fever vaccine. The CDR3 DNA reads TGTGCCAGCAGCTCCTTGGGGGACTATGGCTACACCTTC. Translation gives CASSSLGDYGYTF.